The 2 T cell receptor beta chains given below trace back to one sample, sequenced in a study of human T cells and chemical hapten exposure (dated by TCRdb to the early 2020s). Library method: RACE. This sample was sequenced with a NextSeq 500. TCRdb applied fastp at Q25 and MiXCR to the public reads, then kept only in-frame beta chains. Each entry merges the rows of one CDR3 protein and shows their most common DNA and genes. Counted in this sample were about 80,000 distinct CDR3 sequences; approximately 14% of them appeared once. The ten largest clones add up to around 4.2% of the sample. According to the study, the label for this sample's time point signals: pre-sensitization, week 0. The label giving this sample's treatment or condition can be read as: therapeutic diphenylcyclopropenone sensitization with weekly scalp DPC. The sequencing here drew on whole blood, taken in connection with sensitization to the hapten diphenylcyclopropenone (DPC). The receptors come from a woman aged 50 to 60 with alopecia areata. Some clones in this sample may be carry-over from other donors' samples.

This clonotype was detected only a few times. The CDR3 bases are TGTGCCAGCAGTTCCCCCCGGGACACTAATGAAAAACTGTTTTTT. This translates into CASSSPRDTNEKLFF. The chain carries TRBV6-6 and TRBJ1-4, with a weak D call TRBD1 (5 bases). Germline V gene lookup returns CDR1 MNHNY and CDR2 SVGAGI (reference sequence). The CDR3 totals 15 residues. V lost 4 bases and J 2 bases, leaving 11 bases between the germline ends.

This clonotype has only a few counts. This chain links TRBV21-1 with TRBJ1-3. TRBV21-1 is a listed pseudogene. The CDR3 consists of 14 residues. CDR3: CARMSAAAGNTIYF. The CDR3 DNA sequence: TGTGCCAGAATGTCGGCCGCCGCTGGAAACACCATATATTTT.